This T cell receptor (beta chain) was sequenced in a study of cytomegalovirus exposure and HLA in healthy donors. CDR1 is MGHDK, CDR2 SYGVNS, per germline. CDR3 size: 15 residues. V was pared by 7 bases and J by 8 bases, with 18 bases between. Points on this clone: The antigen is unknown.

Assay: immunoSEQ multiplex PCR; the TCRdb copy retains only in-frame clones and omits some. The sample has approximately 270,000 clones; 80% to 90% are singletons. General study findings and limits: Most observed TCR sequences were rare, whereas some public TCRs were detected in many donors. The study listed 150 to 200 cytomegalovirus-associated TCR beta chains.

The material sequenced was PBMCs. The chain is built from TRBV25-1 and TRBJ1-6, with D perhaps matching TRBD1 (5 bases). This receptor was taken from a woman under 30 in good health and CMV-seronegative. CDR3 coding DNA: TGTGCCAGCAATGGCCGCGGGACGGTCGATTCACCCCTCCACTTT. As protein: CASNGRGTVDSPLHF.